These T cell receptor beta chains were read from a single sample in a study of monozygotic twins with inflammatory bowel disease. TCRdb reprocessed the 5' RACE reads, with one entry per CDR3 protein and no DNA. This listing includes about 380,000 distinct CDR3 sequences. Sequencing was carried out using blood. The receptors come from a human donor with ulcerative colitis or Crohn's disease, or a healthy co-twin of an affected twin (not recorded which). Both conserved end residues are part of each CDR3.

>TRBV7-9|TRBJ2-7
CASSPREGLDEQCF
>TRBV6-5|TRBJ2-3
CASSYGATDTQYF
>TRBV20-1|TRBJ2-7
CSARVGGYEQYF
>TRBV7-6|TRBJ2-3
CASRSGTASTDTQYF
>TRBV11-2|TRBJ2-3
CASSPPLPGSSTDTQYF
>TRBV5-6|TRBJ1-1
CASSFSAGMNTEAFF
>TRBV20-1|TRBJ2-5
CSARPRTGSQETQYF
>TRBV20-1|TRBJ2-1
CSAKGPSLQNEQFF
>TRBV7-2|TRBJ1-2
CASSLTGAANYGYTF
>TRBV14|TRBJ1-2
CASRPTSGASYGYTF
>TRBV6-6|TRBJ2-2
CASGDRGNTGELFF
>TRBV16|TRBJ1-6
CASSQSRDSNSPLHF
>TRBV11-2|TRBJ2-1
CASSLGLQAPKLNEQFF
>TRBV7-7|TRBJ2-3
CASSLTERGGPDTQYF
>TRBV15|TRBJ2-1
CATSRDRVSSYNEQFF
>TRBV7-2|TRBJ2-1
CASSLTGGAGYNEQFF
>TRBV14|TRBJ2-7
CASSQDRGIYEQYF
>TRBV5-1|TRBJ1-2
CASSHGQGNGYTF
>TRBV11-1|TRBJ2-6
CASSLVRTSGANVLTF
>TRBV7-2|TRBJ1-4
CASSRNRAEGEKLFF
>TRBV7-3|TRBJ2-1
CASSLGPPEYNEQFF
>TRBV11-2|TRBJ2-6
CASSSWVKGRGKSYSSLTF
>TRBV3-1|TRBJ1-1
CASSQEGGRWNTEAFF
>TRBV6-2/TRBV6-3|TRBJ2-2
CASSYAPSTGELFF
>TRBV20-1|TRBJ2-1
CSARPSDRVANEQFF
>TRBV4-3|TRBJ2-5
CASSPRQGWETQYF
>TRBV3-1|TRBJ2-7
CASGPWDRAREQYF
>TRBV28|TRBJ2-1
CASSIAGEYNEQFF
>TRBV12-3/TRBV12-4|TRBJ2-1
CASIGGAGGLREQFF
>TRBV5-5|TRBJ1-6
CASAGQGISPLHF
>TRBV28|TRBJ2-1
CASSPLLEDRDNEQFF
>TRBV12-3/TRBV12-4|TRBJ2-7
CASRDGQGLWGEQYF
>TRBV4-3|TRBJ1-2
CASSQDRGGLAVNYGYTF
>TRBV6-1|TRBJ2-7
CASSPREALTYEQYF